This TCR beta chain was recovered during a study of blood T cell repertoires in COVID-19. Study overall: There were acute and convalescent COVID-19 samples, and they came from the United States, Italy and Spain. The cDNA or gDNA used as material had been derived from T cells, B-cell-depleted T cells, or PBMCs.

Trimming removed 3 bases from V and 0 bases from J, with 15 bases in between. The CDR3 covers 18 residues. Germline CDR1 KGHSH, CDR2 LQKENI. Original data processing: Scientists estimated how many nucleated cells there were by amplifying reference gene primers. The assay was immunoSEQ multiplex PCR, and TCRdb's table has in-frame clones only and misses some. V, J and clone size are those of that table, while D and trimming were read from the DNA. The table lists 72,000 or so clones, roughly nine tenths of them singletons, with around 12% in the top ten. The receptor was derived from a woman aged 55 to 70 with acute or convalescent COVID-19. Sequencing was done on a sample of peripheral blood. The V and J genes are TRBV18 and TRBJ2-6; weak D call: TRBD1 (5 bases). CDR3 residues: CASSPIGQGNSGANVLTF. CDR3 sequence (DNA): TGTGCCAGCTCACCCATTGGGCAGGGCAACTCTGGGGCCAACGTCCTGACTTTC.